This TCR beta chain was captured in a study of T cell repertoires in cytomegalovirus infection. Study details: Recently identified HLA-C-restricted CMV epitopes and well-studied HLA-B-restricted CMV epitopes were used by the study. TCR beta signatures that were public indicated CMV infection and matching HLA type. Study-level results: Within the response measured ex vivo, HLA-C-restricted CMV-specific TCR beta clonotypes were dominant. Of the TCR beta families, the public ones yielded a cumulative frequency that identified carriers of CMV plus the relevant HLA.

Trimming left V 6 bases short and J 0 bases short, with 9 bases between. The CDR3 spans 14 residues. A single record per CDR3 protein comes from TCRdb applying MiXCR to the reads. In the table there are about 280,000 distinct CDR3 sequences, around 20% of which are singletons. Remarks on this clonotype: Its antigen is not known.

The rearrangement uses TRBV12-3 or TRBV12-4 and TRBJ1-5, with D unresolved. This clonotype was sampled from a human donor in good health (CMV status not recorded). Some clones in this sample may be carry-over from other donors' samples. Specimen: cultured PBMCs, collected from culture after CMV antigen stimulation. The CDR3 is CASRFDTSNQPQHF. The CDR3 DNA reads TGTGCCAGCAGGTTCGACACTAGCAATCAGCCCCAGCATTTT.